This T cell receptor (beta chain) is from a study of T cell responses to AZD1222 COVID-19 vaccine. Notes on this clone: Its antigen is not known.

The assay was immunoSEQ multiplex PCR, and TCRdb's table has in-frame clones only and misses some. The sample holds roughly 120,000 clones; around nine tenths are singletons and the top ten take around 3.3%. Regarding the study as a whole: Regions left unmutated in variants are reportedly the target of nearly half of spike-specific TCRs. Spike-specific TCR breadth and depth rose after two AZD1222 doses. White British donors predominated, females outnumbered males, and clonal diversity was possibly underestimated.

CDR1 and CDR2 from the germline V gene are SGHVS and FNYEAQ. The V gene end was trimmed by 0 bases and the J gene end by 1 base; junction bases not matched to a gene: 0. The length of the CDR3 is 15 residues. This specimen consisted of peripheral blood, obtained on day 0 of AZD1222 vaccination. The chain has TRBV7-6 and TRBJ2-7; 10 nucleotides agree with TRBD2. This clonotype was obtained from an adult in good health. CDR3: CASSLAAGGSYEQYF. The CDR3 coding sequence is TGTGCCAGCAGCTTAGCAGCGGGAGGGTCCTACGAGCAGTACTTC.